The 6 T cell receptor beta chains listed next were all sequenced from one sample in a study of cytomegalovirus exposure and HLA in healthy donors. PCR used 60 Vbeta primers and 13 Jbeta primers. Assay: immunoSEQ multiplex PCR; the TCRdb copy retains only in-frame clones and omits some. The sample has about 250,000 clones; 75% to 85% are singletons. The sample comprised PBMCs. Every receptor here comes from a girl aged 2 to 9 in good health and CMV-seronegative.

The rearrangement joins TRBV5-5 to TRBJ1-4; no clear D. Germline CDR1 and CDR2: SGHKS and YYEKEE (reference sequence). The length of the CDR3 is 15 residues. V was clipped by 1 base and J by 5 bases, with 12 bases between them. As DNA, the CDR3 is TGTGCCAGCAGCTTGTTACCGGGGTCGAATGAAAAACTGTTTTTT. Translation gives CASSLLPGSNEKLFF.

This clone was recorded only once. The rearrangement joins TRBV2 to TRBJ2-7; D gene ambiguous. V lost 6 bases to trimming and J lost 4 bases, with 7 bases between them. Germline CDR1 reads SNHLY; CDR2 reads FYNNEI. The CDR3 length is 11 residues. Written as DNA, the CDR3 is TGTGCCAGCAGGCTTGCGTACGAGCAGTACTTC. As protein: CASRLAYEQYF.

CDR3 sequence: CAQNGISYNEQFF. In DNA form, the CDR3 reads TGTGCCCAGAACGGGATCTCCTACAATGAGCAGTTCTTC. This chain uses TRBV2 with TRBJ2-1; perhaps TRBD2 as D (5 bases). This CDR3 is 13 amino acids long. Trimming removed 11 bases from V and 0 bases from J, with 11 bases in between. Looked up from germline, CDR1 is SNHLY and CDR2 is FYNNEI.

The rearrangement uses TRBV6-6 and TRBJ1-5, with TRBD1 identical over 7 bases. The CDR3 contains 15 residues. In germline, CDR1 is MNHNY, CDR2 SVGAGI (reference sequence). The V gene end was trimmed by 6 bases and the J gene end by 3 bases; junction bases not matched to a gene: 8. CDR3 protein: CASSPPGTDNQPQHF. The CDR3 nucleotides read TGTGCCAGCAGCCCCCCCGGGACAGACAATCAGCCCCAGCATTTT.

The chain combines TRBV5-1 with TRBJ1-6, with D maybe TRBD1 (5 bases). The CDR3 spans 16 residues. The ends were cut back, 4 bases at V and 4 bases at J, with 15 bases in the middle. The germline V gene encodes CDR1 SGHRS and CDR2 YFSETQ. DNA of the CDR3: TGCGCCAGCAGCCCCGGGGGACTGAGTTATAATTCACCCCTCCACTTT. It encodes CASSPGGLSYNSPLHF. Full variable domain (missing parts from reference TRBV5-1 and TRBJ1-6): KAGVTQTPRYLIKTRGQQVTLSCSPISGHRSVSWYQQTPGQGLQFLFEYFSETQRNKGNFPGRFSGRQFSNSRSEMNVSTLELGDSALYLCASSPGGLSYNSPLHFGNGTRLTVT.

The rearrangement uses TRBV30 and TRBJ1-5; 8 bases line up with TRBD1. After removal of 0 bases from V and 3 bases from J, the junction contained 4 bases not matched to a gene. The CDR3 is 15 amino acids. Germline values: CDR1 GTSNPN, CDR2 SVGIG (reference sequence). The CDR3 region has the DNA TGTGCCTGGAGTGTATGGGACAGGTTCAATCAGCCCCAGCATTTT. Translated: CAWSVWDRFNQPQHF.